This TCR beta chain derives from a study of T cell responses to AZD1222 COVID-19 vaccine. General observations from the study: No repertoire was sampled before or during the peak T cell response, only after it. Across spike, vaccine-associated CD4 TCRs were found, dominant at 160-218 and 743-854.

Repertoires were generated with immunoSEQ multiplex PCR, while TCRdb's copy carries only in-frame clones and drops some. The data show fewer than 65,000 clones, around 89% seen once. The CDR3 totals 14 residues. This clone was picked up a small number of times. What it binds is not known. The chain has TRBV21-1 and TRBJ1-3. TRBV21-1 is a known pseudogene. The sequenced sample was peripheral blood, obtained 28 days after the second AZD1222 dose. This sequence originates from an adult who received the AZD1222 COVID-19 vaccine. CDR3 loop: CAKNPQRSGNTIYF. Written as DNA, the CDR3 is TGTGCCAAAAATCCACAGCGGTCTGGAAACACCATATATTTT.